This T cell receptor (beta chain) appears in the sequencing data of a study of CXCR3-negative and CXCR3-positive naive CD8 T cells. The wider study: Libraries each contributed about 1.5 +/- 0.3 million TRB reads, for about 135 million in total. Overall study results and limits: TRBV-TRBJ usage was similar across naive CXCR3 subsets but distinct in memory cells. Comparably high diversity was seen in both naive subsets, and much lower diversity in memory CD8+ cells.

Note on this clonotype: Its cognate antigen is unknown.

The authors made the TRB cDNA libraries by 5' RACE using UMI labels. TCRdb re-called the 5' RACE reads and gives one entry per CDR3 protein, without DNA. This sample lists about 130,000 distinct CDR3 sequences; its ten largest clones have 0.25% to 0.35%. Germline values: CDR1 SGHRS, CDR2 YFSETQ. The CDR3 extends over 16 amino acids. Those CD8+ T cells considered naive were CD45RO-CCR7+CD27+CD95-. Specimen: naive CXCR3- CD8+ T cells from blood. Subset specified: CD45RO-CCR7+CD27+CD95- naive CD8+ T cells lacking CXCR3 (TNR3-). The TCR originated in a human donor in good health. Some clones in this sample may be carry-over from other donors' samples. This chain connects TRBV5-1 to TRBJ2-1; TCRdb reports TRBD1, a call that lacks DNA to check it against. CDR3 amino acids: CASSLALGASYNEQFF.